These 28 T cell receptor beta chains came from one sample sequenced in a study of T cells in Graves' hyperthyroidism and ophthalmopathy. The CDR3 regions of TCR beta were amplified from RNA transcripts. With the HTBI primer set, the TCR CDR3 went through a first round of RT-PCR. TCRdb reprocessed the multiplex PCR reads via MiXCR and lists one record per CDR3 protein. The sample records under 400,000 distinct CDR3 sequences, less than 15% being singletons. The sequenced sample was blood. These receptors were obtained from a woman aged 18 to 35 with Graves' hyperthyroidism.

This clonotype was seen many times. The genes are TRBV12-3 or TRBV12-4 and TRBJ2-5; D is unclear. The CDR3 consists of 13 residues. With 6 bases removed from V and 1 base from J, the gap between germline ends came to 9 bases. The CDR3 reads CASSLAPQETQYF. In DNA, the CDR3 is TGTGCCAGCAGCCTGGCCCCCCAAGAGACCCAGTACTTC.

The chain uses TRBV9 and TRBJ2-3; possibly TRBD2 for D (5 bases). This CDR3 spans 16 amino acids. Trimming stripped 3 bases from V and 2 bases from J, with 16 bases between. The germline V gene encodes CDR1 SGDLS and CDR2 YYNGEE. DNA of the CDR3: TGTGCCAGCAGCGCTTCTGCAAGCGGACCCACAGATACGCAGTATTTT. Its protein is CASSASASGPTDTQYF. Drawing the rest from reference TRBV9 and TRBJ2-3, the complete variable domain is DSGVTQTPKHLITATGQRVTLRCSPRSGDLSVYWYQQSLDQGLQFLIQYYNGEERAKGNILERFSAQQFPDLHSELNLSSLELGDSALYFCASSASASGPTDTQYFGPGTRLTVL.

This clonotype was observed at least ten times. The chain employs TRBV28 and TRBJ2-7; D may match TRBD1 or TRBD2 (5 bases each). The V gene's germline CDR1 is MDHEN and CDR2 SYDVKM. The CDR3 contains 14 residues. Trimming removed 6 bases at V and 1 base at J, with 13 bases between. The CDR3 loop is CASRRDGQSYEQYF. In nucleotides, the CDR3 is TGTGCCAGCAGGAGGGACGGACAATCCTACGAGCAGTACTTC.

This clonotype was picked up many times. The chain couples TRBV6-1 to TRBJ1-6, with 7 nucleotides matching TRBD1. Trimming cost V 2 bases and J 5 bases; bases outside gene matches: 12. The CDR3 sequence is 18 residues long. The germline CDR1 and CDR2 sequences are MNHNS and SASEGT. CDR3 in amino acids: CASSEKSGRGINNSPLHF. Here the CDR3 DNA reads TGTGCCAGCAGTGAAAAATCGGGCAGGGGGATTAATAATTCACCCCTCCACTTT.

CDR3 sequence reads: CASKSPLHKRYNEQFF. The DNA for the CDR3 is TGTGCCAGCAAATCCCCTCTCCATAAAAGGTACAATGAGCAGTTCTTC. The chain has TRBV6-2 or TRBV6-3 and TRBJ2-1; D gene ambiguous. Germline CDR1 and CDR2: MNHEY and SVGEGT. The CDR3 is 16 amino acids. V was clipped by 7 bases and J by 4 bases, with 20 bases between them.

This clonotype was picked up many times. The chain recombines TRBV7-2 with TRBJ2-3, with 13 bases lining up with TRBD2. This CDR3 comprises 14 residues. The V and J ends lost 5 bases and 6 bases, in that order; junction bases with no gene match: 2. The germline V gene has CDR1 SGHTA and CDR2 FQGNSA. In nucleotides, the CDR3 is TGTGCCAGCAGCGAGACTAGCGGGAGGGATACGCAGTATTTT. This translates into CASSETSGRDTQYF.

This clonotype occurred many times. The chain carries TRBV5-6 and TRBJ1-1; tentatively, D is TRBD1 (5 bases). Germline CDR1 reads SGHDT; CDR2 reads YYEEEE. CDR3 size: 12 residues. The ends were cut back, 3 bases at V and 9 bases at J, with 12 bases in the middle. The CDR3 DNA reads TGTGCCAGCAGCTCCGGAGGGGATCAAGCTTTCTTT. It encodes CASSSGGDQAFF.

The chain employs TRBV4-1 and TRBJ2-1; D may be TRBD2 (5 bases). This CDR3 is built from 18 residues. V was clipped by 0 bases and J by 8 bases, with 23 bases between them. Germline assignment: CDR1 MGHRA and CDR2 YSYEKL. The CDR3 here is CASSQETPLVSLGDEQFF. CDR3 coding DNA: TGCGCCAGCAGCCAAGAGACCCCCCTGGTCAGCCTCGGGGATGAGCAGTTCTTC.

CDR3: CATEGVKRNTIYF. The CDR3 bases are TGTGCCACCGAGGGGGTCAAACGGAACACCATATATTTT. The V and J genes are TRBV10-3 and TRBJ1-3; perhaps TRBD1 as D (6 bases). CDR3 length: 13 amino acids. Trimming stripped 10 bases from V and 7 bases from J, with 17 bases between. The germline V gene encodes CDR1 ENHRY and CDR2 SYGVKD.

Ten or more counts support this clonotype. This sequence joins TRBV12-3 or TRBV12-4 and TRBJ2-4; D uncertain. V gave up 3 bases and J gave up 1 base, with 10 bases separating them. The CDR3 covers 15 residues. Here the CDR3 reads CASSFGLTAKNIQYF. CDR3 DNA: TGTGCCAGCAGTTTCGGCCTTACGGCCAAAAACATTCAGTACTTC.

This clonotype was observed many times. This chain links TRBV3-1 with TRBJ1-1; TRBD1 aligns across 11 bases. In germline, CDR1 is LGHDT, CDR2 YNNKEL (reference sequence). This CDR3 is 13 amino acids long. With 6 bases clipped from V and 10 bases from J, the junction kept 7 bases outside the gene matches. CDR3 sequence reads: CASRPGQGAGAFF. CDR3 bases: TGTGCCAGCAGACCAGGACAGGGGGCCGGAGCTTTCTTT.

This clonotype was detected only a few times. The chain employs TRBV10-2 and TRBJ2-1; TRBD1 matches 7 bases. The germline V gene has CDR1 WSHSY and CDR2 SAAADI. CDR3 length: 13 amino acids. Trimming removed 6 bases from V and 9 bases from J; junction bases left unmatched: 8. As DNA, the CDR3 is TGCGCCAGCAGCACGACAGGGACCGGTGAGCAGTTCTTC. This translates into CASSTTGTGEQFF.

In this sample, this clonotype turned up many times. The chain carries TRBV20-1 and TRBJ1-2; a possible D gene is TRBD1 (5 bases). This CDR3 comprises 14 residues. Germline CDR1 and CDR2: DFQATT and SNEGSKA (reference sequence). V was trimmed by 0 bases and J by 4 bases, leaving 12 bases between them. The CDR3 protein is CSARDPGKAYGYTF. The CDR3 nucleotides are TGCAGTGCTAGAGATCCAGGGAAGGCCTATGGCTACACCTTC.

CDR3 in amino acids: CASSRFGGSYNEQFF. The CDR3 coding sequence is TGTGCCAGCAGCCGCTTCGGGGGCTCCTACAATGAGCAGTTCTTC. The chain uses TRBV6-2 or TRBV6-3 and TRBJ2-1; D is possibly TRBD2 (6 bases). The CDR3 spans 15 residues. Between the trimmed V and J ends, which lost 6 bases and 0 bases, there was a span of 12 bases. The germline gives CDR1 MNHEY, CDR2 SVGEGT.

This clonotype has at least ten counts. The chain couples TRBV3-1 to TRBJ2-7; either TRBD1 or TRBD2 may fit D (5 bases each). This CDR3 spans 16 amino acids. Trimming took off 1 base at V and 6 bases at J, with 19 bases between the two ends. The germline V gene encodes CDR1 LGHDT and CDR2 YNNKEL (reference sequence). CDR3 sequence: CASSQGAGAWGLEQYF. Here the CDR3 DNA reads TGTGCCAGCAGCCAAGGGGCCGGGGCGTGGGGCCTCGAGCAGTACTTC.

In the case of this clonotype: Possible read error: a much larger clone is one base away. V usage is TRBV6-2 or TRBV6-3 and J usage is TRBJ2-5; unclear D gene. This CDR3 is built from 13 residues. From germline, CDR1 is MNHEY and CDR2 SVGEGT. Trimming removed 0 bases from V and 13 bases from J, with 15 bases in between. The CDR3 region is CASSYSNRFSLYF. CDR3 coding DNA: TGTGCCAGCAGTTACTCGAACCGCTTCTCCCTGTACTTC.

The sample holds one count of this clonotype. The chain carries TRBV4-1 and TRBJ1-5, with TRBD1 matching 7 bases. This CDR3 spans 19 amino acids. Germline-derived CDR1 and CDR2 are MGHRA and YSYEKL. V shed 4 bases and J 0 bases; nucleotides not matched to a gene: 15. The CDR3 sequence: CASSPGDSVTAYSNQPQHF. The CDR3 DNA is TGCGCCAGCAGCCCAGGGGACAGCGTAACAGCCTATAGCAATCAGCCCCAGCATTTT.

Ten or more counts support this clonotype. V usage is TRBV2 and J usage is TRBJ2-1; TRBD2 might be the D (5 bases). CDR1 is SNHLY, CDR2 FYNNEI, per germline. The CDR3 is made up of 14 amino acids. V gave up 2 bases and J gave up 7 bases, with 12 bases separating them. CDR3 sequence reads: CASSELIPGNEQFF. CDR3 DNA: TGTGCCAGCAGTGAATTAATTCCGGGGAATGAGCAGTTCTTC.

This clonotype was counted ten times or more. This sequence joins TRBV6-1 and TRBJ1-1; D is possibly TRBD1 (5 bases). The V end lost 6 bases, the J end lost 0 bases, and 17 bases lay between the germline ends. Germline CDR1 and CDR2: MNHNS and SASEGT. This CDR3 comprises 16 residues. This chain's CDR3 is CASREWGPRMNTEAFF. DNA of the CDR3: TGTGCCAGCAGAGAGTGGGGCCCCCGGATGAACACTGAAGCTTTCTTT.

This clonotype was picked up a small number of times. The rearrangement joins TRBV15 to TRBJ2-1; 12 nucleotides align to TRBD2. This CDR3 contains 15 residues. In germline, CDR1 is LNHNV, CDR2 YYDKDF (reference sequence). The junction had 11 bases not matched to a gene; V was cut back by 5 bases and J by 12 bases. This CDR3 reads CATSAASGGAWGQFF. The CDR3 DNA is TGTGCCACCAGCGCAGCTAGCGGGGGGGCCTGGGGGCAGTTCTTC. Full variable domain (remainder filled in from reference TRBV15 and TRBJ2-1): DAMVIQNPRYQVTQFGKPVTLSCSQTLNHNVMYWYQQKSSQAPKLLFHYYDKDFNNEADTPDNFQSRRPNTSFCFLDIRSPGLGDTAMYLCATSAASGGAWGQFFGPGTRLTVL.

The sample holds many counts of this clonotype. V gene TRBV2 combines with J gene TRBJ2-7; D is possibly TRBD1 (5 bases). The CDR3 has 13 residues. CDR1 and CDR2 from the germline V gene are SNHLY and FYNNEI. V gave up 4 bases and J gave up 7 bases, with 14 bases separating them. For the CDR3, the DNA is TGTGCCAGCAGTGCTTGGGGCAGAGAGGAGCAGTACTTC. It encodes CASSAWGREEQYF.

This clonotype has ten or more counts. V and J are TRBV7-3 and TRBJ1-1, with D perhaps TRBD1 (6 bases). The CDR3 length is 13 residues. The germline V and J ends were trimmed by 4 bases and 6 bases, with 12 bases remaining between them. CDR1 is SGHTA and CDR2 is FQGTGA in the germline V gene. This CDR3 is CASSSVRGAEAFF. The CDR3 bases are TGTGCCAGCAGCTCAGTCAGGGGAGCTGAAGCTTTCTTT.

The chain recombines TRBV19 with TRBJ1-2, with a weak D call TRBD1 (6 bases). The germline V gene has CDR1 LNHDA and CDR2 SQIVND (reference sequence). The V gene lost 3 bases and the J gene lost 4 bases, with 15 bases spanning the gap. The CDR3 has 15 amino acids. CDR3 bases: TGTGCCAGTAGTATGGCGGGGGGCGGAAGCTATGGCTACACCTTC. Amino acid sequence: CASSMAGGGSYGYTF.

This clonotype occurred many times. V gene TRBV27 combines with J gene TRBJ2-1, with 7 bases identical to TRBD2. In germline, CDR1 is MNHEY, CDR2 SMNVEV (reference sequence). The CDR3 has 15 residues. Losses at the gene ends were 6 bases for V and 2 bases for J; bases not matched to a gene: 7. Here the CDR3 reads CASRIIGGAYNEQFF. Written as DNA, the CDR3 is TGTGCCAGCAGGATAATTGGGGGGGCCTACAATGAGCAGTTCTTC.

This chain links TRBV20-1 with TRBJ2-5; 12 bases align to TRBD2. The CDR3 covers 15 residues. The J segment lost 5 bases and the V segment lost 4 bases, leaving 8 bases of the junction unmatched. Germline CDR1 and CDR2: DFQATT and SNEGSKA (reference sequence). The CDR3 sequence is CSATLAGGPSETQYF. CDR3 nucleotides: TGCAGTGCTACGCTAGCGGGAGGGCCGAGTGAGACCCAGTACTTC.

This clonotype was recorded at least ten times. The CDR3 DNA reads TGTGCCAGCAGACAGCCCGGGACGTCCGAAGCTTTCTTT. It specifies CASRQPGTSEAFF. The chain couples TRBV6-1 to TRBJ1-1, with a tentative D call TRBD1 (5 bases). The CDR3 runs to 13 residues. V dropped 6 bases and J dropped 8 bases, with 16 bases sitting between them. Germline loops: CDR1 MNHNS, CDR2 SASEGT.

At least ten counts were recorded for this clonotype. The CDR3 spells CASSLKGSNQPQHF. Here the CDR3 DNA reads TGTGCCAGCAGTTTAAAGGGGAGCAATCAGCCCCAGCATTTT. The rearrangement links TRBV28 to TRBJ1-5, with D maybe TRBD1 (5 bases). Germline CDR1 is MDHEN and CDR2 is SYDVKM. The CDR3 sequence is 14 residues long. Trimming took off 2 bases at V and 1 base at J, with 6 bases between the two ends.

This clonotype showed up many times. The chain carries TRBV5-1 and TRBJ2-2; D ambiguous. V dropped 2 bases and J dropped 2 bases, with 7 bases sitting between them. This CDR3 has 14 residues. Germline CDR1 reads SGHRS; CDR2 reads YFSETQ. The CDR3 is CASSFTSNTGELFF. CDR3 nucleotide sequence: TGCGCCAGCAGCTTCACGTCCAACACCGGGGAGCTGTTTTTT.